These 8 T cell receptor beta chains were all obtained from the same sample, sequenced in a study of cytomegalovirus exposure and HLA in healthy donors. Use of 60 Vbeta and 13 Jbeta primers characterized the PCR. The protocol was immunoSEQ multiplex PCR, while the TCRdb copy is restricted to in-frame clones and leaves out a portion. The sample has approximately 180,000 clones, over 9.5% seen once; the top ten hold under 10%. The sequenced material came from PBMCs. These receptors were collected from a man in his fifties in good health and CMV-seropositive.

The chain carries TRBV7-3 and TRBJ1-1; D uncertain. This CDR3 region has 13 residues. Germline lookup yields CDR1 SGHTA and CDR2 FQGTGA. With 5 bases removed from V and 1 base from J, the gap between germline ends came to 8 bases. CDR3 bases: TGTGCCAGCAGCGTGACAAGGAACACTGAAGCTTTCTTT. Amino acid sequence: CASSVTRNTEAFF.

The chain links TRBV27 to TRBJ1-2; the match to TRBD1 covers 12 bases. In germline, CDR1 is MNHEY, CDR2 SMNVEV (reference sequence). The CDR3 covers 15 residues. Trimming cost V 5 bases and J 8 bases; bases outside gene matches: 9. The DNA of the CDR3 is TGTGCCAGCAGTCCTGGGGACAGGGGGCTTGAGGGCTACACCTTC. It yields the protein CASSPGDRGLEGYTF.

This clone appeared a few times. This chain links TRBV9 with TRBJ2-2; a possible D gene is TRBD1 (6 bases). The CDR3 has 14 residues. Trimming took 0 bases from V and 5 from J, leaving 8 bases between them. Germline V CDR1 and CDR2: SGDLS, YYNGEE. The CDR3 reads CASSVARGTGELFF. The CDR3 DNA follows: TGTGCCAGCAGCGTAGCCAGGGGAACCGGGGAGCTGTTTTTT.

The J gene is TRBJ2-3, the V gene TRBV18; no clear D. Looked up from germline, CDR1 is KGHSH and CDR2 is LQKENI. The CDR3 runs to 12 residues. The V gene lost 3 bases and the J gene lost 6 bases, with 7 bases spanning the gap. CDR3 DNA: TGTGCCAGCTCACCGGCCGGGGATACGCAGTATTTT. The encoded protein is CASSPAGDTQYF.

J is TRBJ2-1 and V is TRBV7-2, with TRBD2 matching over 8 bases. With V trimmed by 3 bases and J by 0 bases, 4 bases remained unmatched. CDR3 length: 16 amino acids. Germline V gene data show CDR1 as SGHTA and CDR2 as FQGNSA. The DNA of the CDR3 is TGTGCCAGCAGCTTCCGGACTAGCTTCTCCTACAATGAGCAGTTCTTC. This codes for CASSFRTSFSYNEQFF.

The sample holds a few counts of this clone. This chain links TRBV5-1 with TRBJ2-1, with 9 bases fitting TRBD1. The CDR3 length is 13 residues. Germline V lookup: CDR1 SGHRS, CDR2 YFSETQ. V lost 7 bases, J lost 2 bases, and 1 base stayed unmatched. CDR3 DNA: TGCGCCAGCGGACAGGGGACCTACAATGAGCAGTTCTTC. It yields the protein CASGQGTYNEQFF.

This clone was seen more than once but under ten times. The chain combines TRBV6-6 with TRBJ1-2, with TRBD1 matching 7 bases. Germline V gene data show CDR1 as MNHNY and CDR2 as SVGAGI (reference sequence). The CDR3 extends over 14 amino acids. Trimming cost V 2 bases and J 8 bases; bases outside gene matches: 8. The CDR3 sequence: CASSYQPGGDGYTF. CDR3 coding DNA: TGTGCCAGCAGTTACCAGCCAGGGGGTGACGGCTACACCTTC.

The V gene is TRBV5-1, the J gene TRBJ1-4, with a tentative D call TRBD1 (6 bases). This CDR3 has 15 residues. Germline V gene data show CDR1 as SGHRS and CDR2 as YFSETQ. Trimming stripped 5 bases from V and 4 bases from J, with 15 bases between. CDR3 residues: CASRTGTRVNEKLFF. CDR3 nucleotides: TGCGCCAGCAGGACCGGGACAAGGGTTAATGAAAAACTGTTTTTT.